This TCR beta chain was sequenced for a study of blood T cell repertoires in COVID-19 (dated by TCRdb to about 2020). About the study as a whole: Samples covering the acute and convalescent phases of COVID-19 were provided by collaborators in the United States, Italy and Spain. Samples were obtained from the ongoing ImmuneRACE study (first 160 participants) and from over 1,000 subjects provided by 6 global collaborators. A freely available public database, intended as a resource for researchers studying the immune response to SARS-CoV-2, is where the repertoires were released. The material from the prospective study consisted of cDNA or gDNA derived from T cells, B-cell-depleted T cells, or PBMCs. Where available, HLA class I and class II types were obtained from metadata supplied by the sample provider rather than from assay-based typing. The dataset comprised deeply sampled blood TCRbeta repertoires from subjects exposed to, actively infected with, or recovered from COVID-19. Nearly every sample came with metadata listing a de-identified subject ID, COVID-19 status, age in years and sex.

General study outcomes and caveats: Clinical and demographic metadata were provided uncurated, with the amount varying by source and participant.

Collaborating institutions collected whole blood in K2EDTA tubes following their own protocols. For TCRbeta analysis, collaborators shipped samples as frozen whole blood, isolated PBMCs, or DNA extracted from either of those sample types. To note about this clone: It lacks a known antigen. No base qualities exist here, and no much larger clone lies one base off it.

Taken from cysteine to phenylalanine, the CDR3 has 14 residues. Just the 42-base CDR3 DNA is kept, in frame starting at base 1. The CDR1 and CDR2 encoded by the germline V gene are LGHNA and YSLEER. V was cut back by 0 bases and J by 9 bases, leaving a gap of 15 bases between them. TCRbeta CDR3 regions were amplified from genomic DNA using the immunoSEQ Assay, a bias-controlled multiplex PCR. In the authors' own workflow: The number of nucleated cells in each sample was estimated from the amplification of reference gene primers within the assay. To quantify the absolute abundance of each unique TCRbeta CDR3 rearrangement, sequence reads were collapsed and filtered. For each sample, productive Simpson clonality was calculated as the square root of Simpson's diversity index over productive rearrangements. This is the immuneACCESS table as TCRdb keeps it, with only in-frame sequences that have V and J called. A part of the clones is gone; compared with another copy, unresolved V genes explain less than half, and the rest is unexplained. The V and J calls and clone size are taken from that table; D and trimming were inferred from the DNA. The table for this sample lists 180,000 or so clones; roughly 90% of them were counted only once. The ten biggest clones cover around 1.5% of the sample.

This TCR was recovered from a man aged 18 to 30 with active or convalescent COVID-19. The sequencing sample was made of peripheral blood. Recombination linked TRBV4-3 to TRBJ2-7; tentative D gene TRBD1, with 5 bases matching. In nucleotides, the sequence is TGCGCCAGCAGCCAAGATCCACGCTCGACAGCGCAGTACTTC. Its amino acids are CASSQDPRSTAQYF.